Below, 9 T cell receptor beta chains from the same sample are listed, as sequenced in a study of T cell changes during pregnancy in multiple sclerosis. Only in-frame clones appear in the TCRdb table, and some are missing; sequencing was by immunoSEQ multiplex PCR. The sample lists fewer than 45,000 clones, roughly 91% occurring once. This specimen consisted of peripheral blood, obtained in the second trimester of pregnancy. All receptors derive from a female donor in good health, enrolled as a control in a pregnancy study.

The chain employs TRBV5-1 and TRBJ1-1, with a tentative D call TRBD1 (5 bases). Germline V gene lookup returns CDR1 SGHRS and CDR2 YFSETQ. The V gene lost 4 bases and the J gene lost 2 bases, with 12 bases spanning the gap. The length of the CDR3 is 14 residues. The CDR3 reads CASSQMGGNTEAFF. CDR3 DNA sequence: TGCGCCAGCAGCCAGATGGGGGGTAACACTGAAGCTTTCTTT.

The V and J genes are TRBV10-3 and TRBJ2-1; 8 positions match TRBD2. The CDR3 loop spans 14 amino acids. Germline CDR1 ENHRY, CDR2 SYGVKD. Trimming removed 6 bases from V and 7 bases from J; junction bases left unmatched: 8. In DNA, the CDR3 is TGTGCCATCAGGGGGGGACTAGGCGGGAATGAGCAGTTCTTC. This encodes CAIRGGLGGNEQFF.

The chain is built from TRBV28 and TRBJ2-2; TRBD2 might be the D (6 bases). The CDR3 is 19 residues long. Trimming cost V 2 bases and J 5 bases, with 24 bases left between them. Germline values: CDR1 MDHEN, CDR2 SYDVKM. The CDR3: CASSLGGLSGPRSTGELFF. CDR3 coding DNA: TGTGCCAGCAGTTTAGGAGGTCTTAGCGGCCCTCGGAGTACCGGGGAGCTGTTTTTT.

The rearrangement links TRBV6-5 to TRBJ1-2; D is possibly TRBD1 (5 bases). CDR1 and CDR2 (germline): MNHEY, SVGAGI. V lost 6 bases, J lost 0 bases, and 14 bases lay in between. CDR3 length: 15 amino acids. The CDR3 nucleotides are TGTGCCAGCAGCCGCGGGGGGAAGACTAACTATGGCTACACCTTC. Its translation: CASSRGGKTNYGYTF.

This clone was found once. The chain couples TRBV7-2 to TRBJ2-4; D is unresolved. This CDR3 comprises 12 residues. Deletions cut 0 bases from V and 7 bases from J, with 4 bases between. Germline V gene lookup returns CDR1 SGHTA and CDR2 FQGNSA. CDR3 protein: CASSLAQNIQYF. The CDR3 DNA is TGTGCCAGCAGCTTAGCCCAGAACATTCAGTACTTC. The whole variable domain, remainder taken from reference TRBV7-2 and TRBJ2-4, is GAGVSQSPSNKVTEKGKDVELRCDPISGHTALYWYRQSLGQGLEFLIYFQGNSAPDKSGLPSDRFSAERTGGSVSTLTIQRTQQEDSAVYLCASSLAQNIQYFGAGTRLSVL.

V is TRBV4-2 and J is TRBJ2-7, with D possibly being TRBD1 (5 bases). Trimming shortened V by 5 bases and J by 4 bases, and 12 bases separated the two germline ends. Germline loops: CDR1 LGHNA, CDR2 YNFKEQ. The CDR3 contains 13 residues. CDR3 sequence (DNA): TGTGCCAGCAGCGACAGAAGCCTTTACGAGCAGTACTTC. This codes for CASSDRSLYEQYF.

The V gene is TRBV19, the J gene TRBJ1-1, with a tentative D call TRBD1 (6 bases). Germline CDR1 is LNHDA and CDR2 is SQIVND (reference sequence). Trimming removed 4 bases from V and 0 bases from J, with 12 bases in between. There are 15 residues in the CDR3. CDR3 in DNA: TGTGCCAGTAGTAGACGGACAGCTATGAACACTGAAGCTTTCTTT. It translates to CASSRRTAMNTEAFF.

The DNA for the CDR3 is TGTGCCAGCAGCTTGTCTGACAATGAGCAGTTCTTC. Translation gives CASSLSDNEQFF. The V gene is TRBV5-6, the J gene TRBJ2-1; D gene uncertain. CDR3 size: 12 residues. Germline V gene data show CDR1 as SGHDT and CDR2 as YYEEEE. Trimming left V 1 base short and J 5 bases short, with 4 bases between.

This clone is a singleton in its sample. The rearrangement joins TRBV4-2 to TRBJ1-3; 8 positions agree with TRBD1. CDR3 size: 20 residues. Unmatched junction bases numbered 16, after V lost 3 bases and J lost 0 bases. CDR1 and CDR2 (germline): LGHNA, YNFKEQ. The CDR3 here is CASSQDTGTGWVFSGNTIYF. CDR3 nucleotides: TGTGCCAGCAGCCAGGACACCGGGACAGGATGGGTCTTCTCTGGAAACACCATATATTTT.